The 29 T cell receptor beta chains below all came from one sample that was sequenced in a study of Graves' ophthalmopathy and Graves' hyperthyroidism (dated by TCRdb to the late 2010s). Sequenced on an Illumina HiSeq 2000. For repertoire sequencing, TCR beta CDR3 regions were amplified from RNA transcripts. The first round was an RT-PCR using HTBI primers with the Qiagen OneStep RT-PCR kit, and this first round was followed by a second-round multiplex PCR, then size selection and purification. TCRdb cleaned the public reads at Q25 with fastp, built clones with MiXCR and kept in-frame beta chains. Identical CDR3 protein sequences are pooled into one entry, listed with their most common genes and DNA. In this sample the table shows roughly 700,000 distinct CDR3 sequences, 40% of which occur a single time. The top ten hold roughly 45% of the sample. The material sequenced was peripheral blood. The receptors were sampled from an adult man with Graves' ophthalmopathy.

This clonotype has a handful of counts. J is TRBJ2-2 and V is TRBV7-2; D remains ambiguous. The length of the CDR3 is 15 residues. V was clipped by 5 bases and J by 4 bases, with 14 bases between them. Germline V lookup: CDR1 SGHTA, CDR2 FQGNSA. CDR3 amino acids: CASSQIPAGTGELFF. The CDR3 coding sequence is TGTGCCAGCAGCCAAATTCCGGCAGGCACCGGGGAGCTGTTTTTT.

This clonotype was counted many times. The chain recombines TRBV29-1 with TRBJ1-2, with 8 bases matching TRBD1. The CDR3 covers 14 residues. Germline V gene data show CDR1 as SQVTM and CDR2 as ANQGSEA. Trimming cost V 6 bases and J 4 bases; bases outside gene matches: 10. The chain's CDR3 is CSVPRGQDFYGYTF. The CDR3, as DNA: TGCAGCGTCCCGAGGGGACAGGACTTCTATGGCTACACCTTC. The entire variable domain, with the rest obtained from reference TRBV29-1 and TRBJ1-2, is as follows: SAVISQKPSRDICQRGTSLTIQCQVDSQVTMMFWYRQQPGQSLTLIATANQGSEATYESGFVIDKFPISRPNLTFSTLTVSNMSPEDSSIYLCSVPRGQDFYGYTFGSGTRLTVV.

Details on this clonotype: At one boundary the junction diverges from the germline segment, which might be a read error. This rearrangement joins TRBV19 to TRBJ2-5, with TRBD1 matching 7 bases. Germline values: CDR1 LNHDA, CDR2 SQIVND (reference sequence). This CDR3 has 13 residues. The CDR3 here is CVSSTGAQETQYF. The CDR3 DNA is TGTGTCAGTTCCACAGGGGCTCAAGAGACCCAGTACTTC.

About this clonotype itself: This may stem from a read error, because a much larger clone lies one nucleotide away. The V and J genes are TRBV9 and TRBJ1-1; maybe TRBD1 (5 bases). CDR1 is SGDLS and CDR2 is YYNGEE in the germline V gene. The CDR3 totals 15 residues. V lost 2 bases, J lost 6 bases, and 17 bases lay in between. The CDR3 region has the DNA TGTGCCAGCAGCGTCCGGGACGGGGTGCCCCCTGAAGCTTTCTTT. Residues: CASSVRDGVPPEAFF.

V and J are TRBV2 and TRBJ2-7; D not certain. V dropped 5 bases and J dropped 0 bases, with 11 bases sitting between them. The length of the CDR3 is 14 residues. Germline CDR1 reads SNHLY; CDR2 reads FYNNEI. The CDR3 region is CASSLGWPSYEQYF. CDR3 sequence (DNA): TGTGCCAGCAGTTTAGGGTGGCCCTCCTACGAGCAGTACTTC.

This clonotype appeared a few times. This rearrangement joins TRBV7-6 to TRBJ1-5, with unresolved D. Trimming cost V 5 bases and J 0 bases, with 20 bases left between them. CDR1 is SGHVS, CDR2 FNYEAQ, per germline. The CDR3 totals 18 residues. DNA for the CDR3: TGTGCCAGCAGCCCCGGGTCCGGAGGTCCCCTTAGCAATCAGCCCCAGCATTTT. It codes for CASSPGSGGPLSNQPQHF.

This chain joins TRBV29-1 and TRBJ2-3; tentative D call: TRBD2 (6 bases). Germline V gives CDR1 SQVTM, CDR2 ANQGSEA. The CDR3 length is 11 residues. V was cut by 8 bases and J by 14 bases, with 20 bases left in between. CDR3 in DNA: TGCAGCTGCCAAGCCGGGACGGGACTGTATTTT. It translates to CSCQAGTGLYF.

This clonotype has a count of ten or more. V is TRBV29-1 and J is TRBJ1-2; TRBD1 might be the D (5 bases). CDR3 length equals 13 residues. Germline CDR1 and CDR2: SQVTM and ANQGSEA. Trimming left V 7 bases short and J 0 bases short, with 12 bases between. CDR3 bases: TGCAGCGGCGACAGTGATCCTAACTATGGCTACACCTTC. Its protein product is CSGDSDPNYGYTF.

In this sample, this clonotype turned up a few times. J is TRBJ1-1 and V is TRBV7-2; D is unresolved. The CDR3 runs 14 residues. Germline lookup yields CDR1 SGHTA and CDR2 FQGNSA. V was clipped by 4 bases and J by 2 bases, with 11 bases between them. Here the CDR3 reads CASSYLRHNTEAFF. CDR3 sequence (DNA): TGTGCCAGCAGCTACCTACGACATAACACTGAAGCTTTCTTT.

In this sample, this clonotype turned up a few times. This chain links TRBV7-9 with TRBJ1-2; TRBD1 is a possible D gene (6 bases). V was shortened by 1 base and J by 3 bases, with 12 bases between the two germline ends. CDR3 size: 15 residues. CDR1 and CDR2 (germline): SEHNR, FQNEAQ (reference sequence). DNA of the CDR3: TGTGCCAGCAGCTTAGGGGCAGGGGTCGACTATGGCTACACCTTC. It is translated as CASSLGAGVDYGYTF. Drawing the rest from reference TRBV7-9 and TRBJ1-2, the complete variable domain is DTGVSQNPRHKITKRGQNVTFRCDPISEHNRLYWYRQTLGQGPEFLTYFQNEAQLEKSRLLSDRFSAERPKGSFSTLEIQRTEQGDSAMYLCASSLGAGVDYGYTFGSGTRLTVV.

The chain is built from TRBV6-6 and TRBJ2-7; a possible D gene is TRBD1 (5 bases). Trimming removed 6 bases from V and 5 bases from J, with 14 bases in between. Per the germline V gene, CDR1 is MNHNY and CDR2 is SVGAGI (reference sequence). The CDR3 runs to 13 residues. CDR3 sequence: CASSTAQGHEQYF. The CDR3, as DNA: TGTGCCAGCAGCACTGCTCAGGGCCACGAGCAGTACTTC.

The chain carries TRBV13 and TRBJ1-6, with D unresolved. Germline values: CDR1 PRHDT, CDR2 FYEKMQ (reference sequence). The V gene lost 5 bases and the J gene lost 7 bases, with 6 bases spanning the gap. The CDR3 covers 12 residues. CDR3 sequence: CASSPQNSPLHF. The CDR3, as DNA: TGTGCCAGCAGCCCACAGAATTCACCCCTCCACTTT.

Turning to this clonotype: A much larger clone lies one base from this, so it may be a read error. The gene calls are TRBV7-2 and TRBJ2-7; 10 bases map to TRBD2. The V segment lost 9 bases and the J segment 2 bases; nucleotides outside the gene matches: 10. Germline assignment: CDR1 SGHTA and CDR2 FQGNSA. This CDR3 is 15 amino acids long. CDR3 sequence reads: CARSMGLASTYEQYF. In DNA form, the CDR3 reads TGTGCCAGAAGCATGGGACTAGCGAGTACCTACGAGCAGTACTTC.

The chain employs TRBV25-1 and TRBJ2-7, with unresolved D. The CDR3 extends over 14 amino acids. Trimming took off 4 bases at V and 3 bases at J, with 13 bases between the two ends. Germline assignment: CDR1 MGHDK and CDR2 SYGVNS. The CDR3 loop is CASSVDVGIYEQYF. The CDR3 DNA sequence: TGTGCCAGCAGTGTGGACGTGGGGATCTACGAGCAGTACTTC.

In its sample, this clonotype was seen many times. The chain is built from TRBV15 and TRBJ1-5, with D perhaps matching TRBD1 (5 bases). The CDR3 spans 14 residues. In germline, CDR1 is LNHNV, CDR2 YYDKDF (reference sequence). The V and J ends lost 5 bases and 5 bases respectively, with 13 bases between them. CDR3 amino acids: CATSGRVGDQPQHF. CDR3 in DNA: TGTGCCACCAGCGGCAGGGTGGGGGATCAGCCCCAGCATTTT. Full variable domain (outside the CDR3, taken from reference TRBV15 and TRBJ1-5): DAMVIQNPRYQVTQFGKPVTLSCSQTLNHNVMYWYQQKSSQAPKLLFHYYDKDFNNEADTPDNFQSRRPNTSFCFLDIRSPGLGDTAMYLCATSGRVGDQPQHFGDGTRLSIL.

The V gene is TRBV20-1, the J gene TRBJ2-7; TRBD2 matches 13 bases. The germline V gene has CDR1 DFQATT and CDR2 SNEGSKA (reference sequence). The junction had 16 bases not matched to a gene; V was cut back by 5 bases and J by 9 bases. This CDR3 comprises 16 residues. CDR3 in amino acids: CSARTGLAGSPRGQYF. CDR3 DNA sequence: TGCAGTGCTCGCACGGGACTAGCGGGGTCCCCTAGAGGGCAGTACTTC.

This clonotype was counted only a few times. DNA for the CDR3: TGTGCCAGCAGCGCACCCGGGACAACGACCTACGAGCAGTACTTC. Its translation is CASSAPGTTTYEQYF. V gene TRBV7-2 combines with J gene TRBJ2-7, with D maybe TRBD1 (6 bases). Trimming left V 5 bases short and J 2 bases short, with 16 bases between. Germline V gene data show CDR1 as SGHTA and CDR2 as FQGNSA. The CDR3 is 15 amino acids.

The chain recombines TRBV29-1 with TRBJ1-1, with a tentative D call TRBD1 (6 bases). The germline V gene encodes CDR1 SQVTM and CDR2 ANQGSEA. The CDR3 is 12 residues long. V was cut by 1 base and J by 10 bases, with 13 bases left in between. The CDR3 sequence is CSVEVGARGAFF. The CDR3 DNA sequence: TGCAGCGTTGAAGTGGGGGCCAGGGGAGCTTTCTTT.

As concerns this clonotype: The junction and the germline gene differ at one end; a read error may be behind it. The chain employs TRBV24-1 and TRBJ1-5; 9 nucleotides match TRBD1. The germline CDR1 and CDR2 sequences are KGHDR and SFDVKD. This CDR3 spans 17 amino acids. The CDR3 region is CASSYGNRDRVYQPQHF. The CDR3 region has the DNA TGTGCCAGCAGTTACGGCAACCGGGACAGGGTCTATCAGCCCCAGCATTTT.

The chain has TRBV11-2 and TRBJ1-1, with TRBD1 matching 7 bases. This CDR3 comprises 14 residues. Germline CDR1 and CDR2: SGHAT and FQNNGV. Trimming cost V 0 bases and J 3 bases; bases outside gene matches: 1. The CDR3 sequence is CASSLEQGYTEAFF. The CDR3 region has the DNA TGTGCCAGCAGCTTAGAACAGGGGTACACTGAAGCTTTCTTT.

This sequence joins TRBV19 and TRBJ1-1; perhaps TRBD1 as D (6 bases). Germline assignment: CDR1 LNHDA and CDR2 SQIVND (reference sequence). V was trimmed by 3 bases and J by 1 base, leaving 9 bases between them. The CDR3 has 14 residues. The CDR3 DNA reads TGTGCCAGTAGTATCCCAGGGGCGAACACTGAAGCTTTCTTT. Translated, it gives CASSIPGANTEAFF.

This chain links TRBV29-1 with TRBJ2-7; 9 bases agree with TRBD1. J was trimmed by 5 bases and V by 8 bases; bases with no gene match: 7. Germline V gives CDR1 SQVTM, CDR2 ANQGSEA. The CDR3 runs 12 residues. The DNA of the CDR3 is TGCAGCTTGGGTACAGGGGGCCACGAGCAGTACTTC. Its translation is CSLGTGGHEQYF.

To note about this clonotype: One end of the junction is discordant with germline, which a read error may explain. The chain uses TRBV7-3 and TRBJ1-2; perhaps TRBD1 as D (6 bases). The CDR3 totals 15 residues. Germline lookup yields CDR1 SGHTA and CDR2 FQGTGA. The CDR3 sequence: CAGSPTGNPNYGFTF. The DNA of the CDR3 is TGTGCCGGCAGCCCCACAGGGAATCCTAACTATGGCTTCACCTTC. Filled out from reference TRBV7-3 and TRBJ1-2, the complete variable domain reads GAGVSQTPSNKVTEKGKYVELRCDPISGHTALYWYRQSLGQGPEFLIYFQGTGAADDSGLPNDRFFAVRPEGSVSTLKIQRTERGDSAVYLCAGSPTGNPNYGFTFGSGTRLTVV.

Turning to this clonotype: A much larger clonotype is one base distant, so this may be a read error. This chain links TRBV29-1 with TRBJ1-1; D is ambiguous. The length of the CDR3 is 14 residues. Germline V lookup: CDR1 SQVTM, CDR2 ANQGSEA. V was shortened by 3 bases and J by 5 bases, with 16 bases between the two germline ends. The CDR3: CSVEKRGSGTEAFF. DNA for the CDR3: TGCAGCGTTGAGAAGCGCGGGAGTGGGACTGAAGCTTTCTTT.

This clonotype occurred many times. The chain couples TRBV7-9 to TRBJ2-7; D is unresolved. CDR3 size: 15 residues. V gave up 1 base and J gave up 5 bases, with 15 bases separating them. The germline gives CDR1 SEHNR, CDR2 FQNEAQ (reference sequence). The CDR3 reads CASSLGLHAPDEQYF. CDR3 coding DNA: TGTGCCAGCAGCTTAGGGCTGCACGCCCCAGACGAGCAGTACTTC.

This clonotype was found a few times. The chain links TRBV24-1 to TRBJ2-7, with D unclear. From germline, CDR1 is KGHDR and CDR2 SFDVKD. The CDR3 has 14 amino acids. Trimming took 3 bases from V and 3 from J, leaving 11 bases between them. CDR3 bases: TGTGCCACCAGTGATACGGCCAAAAACTACGAGCAGTACTTC. As protein: CATSDTAKNYEQYF.

This chain joins TRBV7-3 and TRBJ2-7; no definite D call. Germline V lookup: CDR1 SGHTA, CDR2 FQGTGA. This CDR3 is built from 16 residues. V dropped 6 bases and J dropped 2 bases, with 20 bases sitting between them. DNA of the CDR3: TGTGCCAGCAGTTTACGTCTCAGTTCTGTCGCCTACGAGCAGTACTTC. Translation: CASSLRLSSVAYEQYF.

The table lists this clonotype with many counts. The gene calls are TRBV10-2 and TRBJ1-1; no clear D gene. V gave up 6 bases and J gave up 8 bases, with 16 bases separating them. Germline loops: CDR1 WSHSY, CDR2 SAAADI. The CDR3 loop spans 13 amino acids. CDR3 residues: CASSEALGPEAFF. The DNA of the CDR3 is TGCGCCAGCAGCGAGGCGCTCGGGCCAGAAGCTTTCTTT.

This sequence joins TRBV2 and TRBJ1-1; possibly TRBD1 for D (5 bases). V gave up 5 bases and J gave up 1 base, with 14 bases separating them. This CDR3 has 15 residues. Germline-derived CDR1 and CDR2 are SNHLY and FYNNEI. This chain's CDR3 is CASSYSGAPNTEAFF. CDR3 nucleotide sequence: TGTGCCAGCAGTTACTCCGGGGCCCCGAACACTGAAGCTTTCTTT.